The rows below give T cell receptor beta chains drawn from one sample of a study of blood T cell repertoires in COVID-19. Repertoires were generated with immunoSEQ multiplex PCR, while TCRdb's copy carries only in-frame clones and drops some. The repertoire holds 95,000 to 150,000 clones, with approximately 87% as singletons. Sequencing input: peripheral blood. Receptor source: a woman between 50 and 59 years old with acute or convalescent COVID-19. The CDR3 runs from the conserved cysteine through the conserved F or W. D genes are given only for firm matches. Not every row has a clone size; where given, it reads once, few, many or a size class.

V	D	size	J	CDR3	DNA
TRBV6-1	TRBD1	-	TRBJ1-2	CASSERQGLYGYTF	TGTGCCAGCAGTGAAAGACAGGGGTTATATGGCTACACCTTC
TRBV9	TRBD1	-	TRBJ2-1	CASSDRTGGGSYNEQFF	TGTGCCAGCAGCGACCGGACAGGCGGTGGGTCCTACAATGAGCAGTTCTTC
TRBV9	-	-	TRBJ2-7	CASSARGPDEQYF	TGTGCCAGCAGCGCCAGGGGTCCCGACGAGCAGTACTTC
TRBV5-1	-	-	TRBJ1-5	CASSLVGGNQPQHF	TGCGCCAGCAGCTTGGTAGGGGGAAATCAGCCCCAGCATTTT
TRBV14	-	-	TRBJ2-7	CASSQGSQGPYEQYF	TGTGCCAGCAGCCAAGGTTCGCAGGGGCCCTACGAGCAGTACTTC
TRBV19	-	-	TRBJ1-2	CASSIYREGSYGYTF	TGTGCCAGTAGTATCTACAGGGAGGGGAGCTATGGCTACACCTTC
TRBV20-1	TRBD1	-	TRBJ1-1	CSASTTGVETEAFF	TGCAGTGCTAGTACCACAGGGGTTGAAACTGAAGCTTTCTTT
TRBV19	TRBD1	-	TRBJ1-2	CASSRAGQEVDGYTF	TGTGCCAGTAGTAGGGCGGGACAGGAAGTAGATGGCTACACCTTC
TRBV3-1/TRBV3-2	-	-	TRBJ2-7	CASSQRGPTYEQYF	TGTGCCAGCAGCCAGCGGGGACCTACGTACGAGCAGTACTTC
TRBV5-6	TRBD1	-	TRBJ1-2	CASSSRPGQGHGYTF	TGTGCCAGCAGCTCCCGTCCGGGACAGGGGCATGGCTACACCTTC
TRBV6-2/TRBV6-3	-	-	TRBJ1-5	CASSWGGYSNQPQHF	TGTGCCAGCAGTTGGGGGGGTTATAGCAATCAGCCCCAGCATTTT
TRBV19	-	once	TRBJ1-1	CASSPQQGSETEAFF	TGTGCCAGTAGTCCTCAACAGGGATCGGAGACTGAAGCTTTCTTT
TRBV6-5	-	-	TRBJ2-2	CASSQANTGELFF	TGTGCCAGCAGCCAGGCGAACACCGGGGAGCTGTTTTTT
TRBV10-3	TRBD1	-	TRBJ2-7	CAISEQTGTGADEQYF	TGTGCCATCAGTGAGCAGACCGGGACAGGGGCCGACGAGCAGTACTTC
TRBV27	-	-	TRBJ1-1	CASSLQWQMNTEAFF	TGTGCCAGCAGTTTACAGTGGCAAATGAACACTGAAGCTTTCTTT
TRBV3-1/TRBV3-2	TRBD2	-	TRBJ2-2	CASSTRTSGTGELFF	TGTGCCAGCAGCACACGGACTAGCGGCACCGGGGAGCTGTTTTTT
TRBV7-2	-	-	TRBJ1-2	CASSLMGDRDYGYTF	TGTGCCAGCAGCTTAATGGGTGACAGAGACTATGGCTACACCTTC